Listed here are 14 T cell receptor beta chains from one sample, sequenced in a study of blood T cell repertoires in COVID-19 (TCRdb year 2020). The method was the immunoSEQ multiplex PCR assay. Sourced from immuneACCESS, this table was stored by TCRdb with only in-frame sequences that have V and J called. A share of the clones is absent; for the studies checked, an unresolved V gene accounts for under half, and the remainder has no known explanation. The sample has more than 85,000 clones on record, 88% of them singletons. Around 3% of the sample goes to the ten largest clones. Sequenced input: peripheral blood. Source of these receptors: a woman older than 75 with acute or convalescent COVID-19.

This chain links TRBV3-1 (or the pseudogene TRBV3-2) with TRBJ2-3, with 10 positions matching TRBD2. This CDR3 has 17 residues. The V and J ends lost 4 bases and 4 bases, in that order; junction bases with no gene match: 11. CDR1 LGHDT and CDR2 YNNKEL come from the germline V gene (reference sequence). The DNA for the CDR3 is TGTGCCAGCAGCCTCATGGGGGCTAGCGGGGGTGCAGATACGCAGTATTTT. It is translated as CASSLMGASGGADTQYF.

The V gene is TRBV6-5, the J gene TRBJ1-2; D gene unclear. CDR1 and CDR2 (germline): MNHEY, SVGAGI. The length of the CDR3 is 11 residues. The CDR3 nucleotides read TGTGTCGCGGGCCGGGCGGGTGGCTACACCTTC. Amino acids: CVAGRAGGYTF.

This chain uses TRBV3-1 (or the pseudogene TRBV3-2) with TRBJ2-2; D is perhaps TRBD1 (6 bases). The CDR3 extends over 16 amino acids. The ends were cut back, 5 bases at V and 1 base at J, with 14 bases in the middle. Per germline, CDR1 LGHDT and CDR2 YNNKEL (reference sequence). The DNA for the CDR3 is TGTGCCAGCAGCTCGTTTGGGGGCTGGAACACCGGGGAGCTGTTTTTT. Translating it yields CASSSFGGWNTGELFF.

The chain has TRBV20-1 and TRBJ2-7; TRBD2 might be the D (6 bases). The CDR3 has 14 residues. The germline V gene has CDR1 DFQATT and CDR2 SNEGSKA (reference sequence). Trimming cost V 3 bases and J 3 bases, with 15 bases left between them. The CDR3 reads CSASFSGTRYEQYF. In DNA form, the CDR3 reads TGCAGTGCTAGTTTTTCAGGGACTCGCTACGAGCAGTACTTC.

This chain's CDR3 is CASCQGGYGYTF. CDR3 nucleotide sequence: TGTGCCAGCTGTCAGGGGGGCTATGGCTACACCTTC. V and J are TRBV28 and TRBJ1-2; the match to TRBD1 covers 7 bases. The CDR3 runs to 12 residues. With V trimmed by 8 bases and J by 4 bases, 4 bases remained unmatched. Germline CDR1 MDHEN, CDR2 SYDVKM.

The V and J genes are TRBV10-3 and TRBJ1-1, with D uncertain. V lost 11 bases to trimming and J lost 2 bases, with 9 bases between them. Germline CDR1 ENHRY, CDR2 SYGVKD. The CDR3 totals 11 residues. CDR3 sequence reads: CAHGTNTEAFF. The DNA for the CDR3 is TGTGCCCATGGCACCAACACTGAAGCTTTCTTT.

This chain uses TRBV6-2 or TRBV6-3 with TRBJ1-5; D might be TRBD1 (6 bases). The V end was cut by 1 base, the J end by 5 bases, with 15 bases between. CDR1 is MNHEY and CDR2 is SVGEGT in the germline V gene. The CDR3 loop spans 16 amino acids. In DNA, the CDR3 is TGTGCCAGCAGTTACTTCGGGACAACCCTCTATCAGCCCCAGCATTTT. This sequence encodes CASSYFGTTLYQPQHF.

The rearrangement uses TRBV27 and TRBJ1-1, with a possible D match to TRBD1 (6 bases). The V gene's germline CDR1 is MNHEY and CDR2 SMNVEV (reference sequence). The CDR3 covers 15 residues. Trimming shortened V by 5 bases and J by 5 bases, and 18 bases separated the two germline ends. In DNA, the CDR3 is TGTGCCAGCAGTCCCCTGACAGGCCAGGGGACTGAAGCTTTCTTT. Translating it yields CASSPLTGQGTEAFF.

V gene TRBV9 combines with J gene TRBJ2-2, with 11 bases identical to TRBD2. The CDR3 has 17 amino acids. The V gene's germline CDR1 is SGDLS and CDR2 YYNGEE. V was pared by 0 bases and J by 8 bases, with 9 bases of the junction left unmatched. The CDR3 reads CASSVDFGLAGSGELFF. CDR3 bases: TGTGCCAGCAGCGTAGACTTCGGACTAGCGGGTTCTGGGGAGCTGTTTTTT.

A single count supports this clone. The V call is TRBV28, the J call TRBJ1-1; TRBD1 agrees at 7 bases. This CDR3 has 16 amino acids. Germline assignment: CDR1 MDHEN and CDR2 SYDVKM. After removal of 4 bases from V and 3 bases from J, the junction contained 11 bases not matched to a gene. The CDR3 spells CASSSGTVRGDTEAFF. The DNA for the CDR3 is TGTGCCAGCAGTTCCGGGACAGTGAGAGGGGACACTGAAGCTTTCTTT.

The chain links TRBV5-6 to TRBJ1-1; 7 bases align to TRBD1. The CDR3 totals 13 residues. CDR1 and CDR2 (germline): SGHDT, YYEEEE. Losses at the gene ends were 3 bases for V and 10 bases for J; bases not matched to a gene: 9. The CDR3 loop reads CASSSYRGFRAFF. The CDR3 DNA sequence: TGTGCCAGCAGCTCATACAGGGGTTTTAGAGCTTTCTTT.

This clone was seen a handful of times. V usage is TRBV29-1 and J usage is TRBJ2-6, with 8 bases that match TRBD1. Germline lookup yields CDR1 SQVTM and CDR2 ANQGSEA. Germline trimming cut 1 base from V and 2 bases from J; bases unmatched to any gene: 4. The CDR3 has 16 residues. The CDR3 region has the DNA TGCAGCGTTGAAGGCAGGGGGCACGCTGGGGCCAACGTCCTGACTTTC. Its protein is CSVEGRGHAGANVLTF.

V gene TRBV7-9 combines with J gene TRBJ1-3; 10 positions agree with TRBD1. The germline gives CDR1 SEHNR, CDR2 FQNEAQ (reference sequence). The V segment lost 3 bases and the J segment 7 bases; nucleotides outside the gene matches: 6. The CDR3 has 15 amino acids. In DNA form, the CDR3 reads TGTGCCAGCAGCTTGACAGGGGGCGAGAGTAACACCATATATTTT. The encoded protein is CASSLTGGESNTIYF. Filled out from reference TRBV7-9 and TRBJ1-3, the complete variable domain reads DTGVSQNPRHKITKRGQNVTFRCDPISEHNRLYWYRQTLGQGPEFLTYFQNEAQLEKSRLLSDRFSAERPKGSFSTLEIQRTEQGDSAMYLCASSLTGGESNTIYFGEGSWLTVV.

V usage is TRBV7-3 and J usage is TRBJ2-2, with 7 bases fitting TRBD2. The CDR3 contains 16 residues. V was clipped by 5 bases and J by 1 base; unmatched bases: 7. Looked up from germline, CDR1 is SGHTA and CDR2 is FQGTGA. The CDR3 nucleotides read TGTGCCAGCAGCATGGCGGGAGTCCTGAACACCGGGGAGCTGTTTTTT. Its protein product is CASSMAGVLNTGELFF.